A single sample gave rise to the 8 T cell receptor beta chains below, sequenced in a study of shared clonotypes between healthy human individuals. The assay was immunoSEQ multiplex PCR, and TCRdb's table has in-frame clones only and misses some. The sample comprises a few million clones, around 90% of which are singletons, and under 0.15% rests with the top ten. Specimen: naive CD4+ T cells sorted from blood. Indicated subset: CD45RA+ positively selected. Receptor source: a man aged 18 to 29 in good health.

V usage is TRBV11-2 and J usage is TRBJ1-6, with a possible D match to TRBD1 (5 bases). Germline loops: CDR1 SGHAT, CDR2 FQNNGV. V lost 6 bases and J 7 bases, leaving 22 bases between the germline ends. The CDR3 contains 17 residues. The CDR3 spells CASSSTPVTQGNSPLHF. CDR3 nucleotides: TGTGCCAGCAGTTCTACCCCGGTCACGCAGGGAAATTCACCCCTCCACTTT.

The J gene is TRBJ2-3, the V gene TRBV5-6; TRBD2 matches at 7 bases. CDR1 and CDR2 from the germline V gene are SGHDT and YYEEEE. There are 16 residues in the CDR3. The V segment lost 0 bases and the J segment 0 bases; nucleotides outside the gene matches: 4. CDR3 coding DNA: TGTGCCAGCAGCTTGGAACTAGCGATGAGCACAGATACGCAGTATTTT. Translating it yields CASSLELAMSTDTQYF.

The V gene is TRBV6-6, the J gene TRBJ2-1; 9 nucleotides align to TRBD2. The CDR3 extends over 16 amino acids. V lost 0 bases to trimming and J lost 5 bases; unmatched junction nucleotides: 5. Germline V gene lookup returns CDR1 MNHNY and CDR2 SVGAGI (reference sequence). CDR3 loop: CASSYSAGGLHNEQFF. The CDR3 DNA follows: TGTGCCAGCAGTTACTCGGCGGGAGGGCTACACAATGAGCAGTTCTTC.

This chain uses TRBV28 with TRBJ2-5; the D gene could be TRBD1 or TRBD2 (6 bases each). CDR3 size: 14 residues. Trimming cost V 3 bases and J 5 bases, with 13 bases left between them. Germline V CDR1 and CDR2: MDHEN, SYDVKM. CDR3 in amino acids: CASSLNGGVETQYF. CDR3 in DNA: TGTGCCAGCAGTTTGAACGGGGGCGTTGAGACCCAGTACTTC.

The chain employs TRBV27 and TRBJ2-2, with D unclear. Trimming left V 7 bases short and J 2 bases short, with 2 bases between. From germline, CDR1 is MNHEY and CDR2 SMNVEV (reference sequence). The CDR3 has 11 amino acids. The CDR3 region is CASTNTGELFF. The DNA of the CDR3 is TGTGCCAGCACCAACACCGGGGAGCTGTTTTTT.

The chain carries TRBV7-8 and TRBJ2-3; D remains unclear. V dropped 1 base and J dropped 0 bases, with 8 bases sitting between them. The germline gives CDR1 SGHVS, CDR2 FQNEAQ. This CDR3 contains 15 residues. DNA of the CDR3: TGTGCCAGCAGCTTAGTCCGACTCAGCACAGATACGCAGTATTTT. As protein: CASSLVRLSTDTQYF.

The CDR3 reads CASSFGTSSTDTQYF. The CDR3 region has the DNA TGCGCCAGCAGCTTTGGGACCTCCTCCACAGATACGCAGTATTTT. The chain couples TRBV5-1 to TRBJ2-3, with D tentatively TRBD1 or TRBD2 (5 bases each). CDR1 SGHRS and CDR2 YFSETQ come from the germline V gene. This CDR3 contains 15 residues. Trimming removed 2 bases from V and 2 bases from J, with 12 bases in between.

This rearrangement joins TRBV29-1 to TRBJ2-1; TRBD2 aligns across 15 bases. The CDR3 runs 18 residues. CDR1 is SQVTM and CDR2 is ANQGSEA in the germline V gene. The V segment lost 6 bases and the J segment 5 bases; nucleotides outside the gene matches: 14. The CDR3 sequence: CSVAGLAGGPFFNNEQFF. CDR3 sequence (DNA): TGCAGCGTAGCTGGACTAGCGGGAGGGCCGTTTTTCAACAATGAGCAGTTCTTC.